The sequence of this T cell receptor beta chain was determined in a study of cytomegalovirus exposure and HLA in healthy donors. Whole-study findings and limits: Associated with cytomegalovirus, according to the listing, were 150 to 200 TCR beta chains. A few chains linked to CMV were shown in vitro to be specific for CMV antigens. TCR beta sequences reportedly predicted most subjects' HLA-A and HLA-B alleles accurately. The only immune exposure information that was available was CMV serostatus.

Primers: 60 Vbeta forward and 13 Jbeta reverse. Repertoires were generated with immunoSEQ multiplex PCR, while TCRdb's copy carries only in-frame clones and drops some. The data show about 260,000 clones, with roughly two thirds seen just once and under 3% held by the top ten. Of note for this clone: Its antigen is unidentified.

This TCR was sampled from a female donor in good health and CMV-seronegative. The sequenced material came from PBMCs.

The CDR3 reads CASSLEGAGDTQYF. In DNA form, the CDR3 reads TGTGCCAGCAGCTTAGAAGGGGCTGGTGATACGCAGTATTTT. The chain links TRBV7-9 to TRBJ2-3; the D gene is possibly TRBD1 (5 bases). Germline lookup yields CDR1 SEHNR and CDR2 FQNEAQ (reference sequence). The CDR3 extends over 14 amino acids. V was pared by 1 base and J by 6 bases, with 11 bases between. The full variable domain, completed using reference TRBV7-9 and TRBJ2-3, is DTGVSQNPRHKITKRGQNVTFRCDPISEHNRLYWYRQTLGQGPEFLTYFQNEAQLEKSRLLSDRFSAERPKGSFSTLEIQRTEQGDSAMYLCASSLEGAGDTQYFGPGTRLTVL.